This paragraph reports one TCR beta chain. Clones were read by immunoSEQ multiplex PCR, and TCRdb kept only the in-frame ones, dropping some. The sample shows about 680,000 clones, 80% to 90% of them seen only once. These data belong to a study of Ad26.COV2.S vaccination and SARS-CoV-2 variants. Overall study: The COV1001 Ad26.COV2.S trial arm included the donor. Doses of Ad26.COV2.S were injected into muscle once or twice, 56 days apart.

From germline, CDR1 is LGHNA and CDR2 YSLEER. The CDR3 contains 17 residues. The V gene lost 1 base and the J gene lost 3 bases, with 19 bases spanning the gap. Treatment described: some 20 received Ad26.COV2.S at low or high dose, single or two shots; roughly five received placebo; per-sample allocation not given. Material that was analyzed had been drawn on day 63 after the first vaccine or placebo injection. Specimen: peripheral blood, collected in a trial of Ad26.COV2.S vaccine versus placebo. This clonotype was obtained from a person aged 18-65 years who received the Ad26.COV2.S COVID-19 vaccine or a placebo. The chain combines TRBV4-3 with TRBJ2-7, with D tentatively TRBD1 (5 bases). CDR3 sequence: CASSQAPLPRQSYEQYF. CDR3 sequence (DNA): TGCGCCAGCAGCCAAGCCCCCCTTCCGCGACAGAGCTACGAGCAGTACTTC.